A single sample is the source of the 12 T cell receptor beta chains below, sequenced in a study of STAT5B mutations in CD4+ large granular lymphocyte leukemia. Clones were read by immunoSEQ multiplex PCR, and TCRdb kept only the in-frame ones, dropping some. This sample has about 38,000 clones, with 70% to 80% found just once. Sequenced material: CD4+ T cells from blood buffy coats. These receptors came from a human donor in good health.

This clone was seen a few times. The chain carries TRBV25-1 and TRBJ2-7, with unresolved D. This CDR3 contains 11 residues. Trimming took 2 bases from V and 6 from J, leaving 5 bases between them. The germline gives CDR1 MGHDK, CDR2 SYGVNS. As DNA, the CDR3 is TGTGCCAGCAGTGAACCCCCCGAGCAGTACTTC. It is translated as CASSEPPEQYF.

This clone was found once. V usage is TRBV6-5 and J usage is TRBJ1-2; D not certain. This CDR3 region has 14 residues. V lost 7 bases to trimming and J lost 5 bases, with 17 bases between them. Germline CDR1 and CDR2: MNHEY and SVGAGI. Here the CDR3 reads CASTREVTGYGYTF. The CDR3 DNA reads TGTGCCAGCACCAGAGAGGTCACTGGGTATGGCTACACCTTC.

This clone was seen once. The chain couples TRBV7-9 to TRBJ2-1; D is undetermined. The CDR3 has 12 residues. V was cut by 2 bases and J by 15 bases, with 14 bases left in between. Germline V gene lookup returns CDR1 SEHNR and CDR2 FQNEAQ (reference sequence). This CDR3 reads CASSLQAPPLFF. DNA of the CDR3: TGTGCCAGCAGCTTACAGGCTCCCCCTCTGTTCTTC. The full variable domain, completed using reference TRBV7-9 and TRBJ2-1, is DTGVSQNPRHKITKRGQNVTFRCDPISEHNRLYWYRQTLGQGPEFLTYFQNEAQLEKSRLLSDRFSAERPKGSFSTLEIQRTEQGDSAMYLCASSLQAPPLFFGPGTRLTVL.

The chain joins TRBV2 to TRBJ2-3; D gene unclear. The CDR3 is 11 amino acids. The V gene's germline CDR1 is SNHLY and CDR2 FYNNEI. V was shortened by 2 bases and J by 6 bases, with 3 bases between the two germline ends. The CDR3 is CASSETDTQYF. As DNA, the CDR3 is TGTGCCAGCAGTGAAACGGATACGCAGTATTTT.

This clone was seen a handful of times. This chain's CDR3 is CASSFKGTFNQPQHF. CDR3 nucleotide sequence: TGTGCCAGCAGCTTTAAGGGTACGTTCAATCAGCCCCAGCATTTT. V gene TRBV5-6 combines with J gene TRBJ1-5; D is unclear. With 2 bases removed from V and 3 bases from J, the gap between germline ends came to 12 bases. This CDR3 is built from 15 residues. Per the germline V gene, CDR1 is SGHDT and CDR2 is YYEEEE.

The chain has TRBV10-3 and TRBJ2-3; D may be TRBD1 or TRBD2 (5 bases each). CDR1 and CDR2 (germline): ENHRY, SYGVKD. This CDR3 is 13 amino acids long. Trimming took off 6 bases at V and 0 bases at J, with 7 bases between the two ends. The CDR3 coding sequence is TGTGCCATCAGCGGGACCAGCACAGATACGCAGTATTTT. It translates to CAISGTSTDTQYF.

This clone was detected only once. The chain couples TRBV5-4 to TRBJ2-3, with TRBD2 matching 7 bases. The CDR3 contains 16 residues. The germline CDR1 and CDR2 sequences are SGHNT and YYREEE (reference sequence). V lost 4 bases, J lost 0 bases, and 8 bases stayed unmatched. CDR3 DNA sequence: TGTGCCAGCAGCCCAGTGGGGGGGATCAGCACAGATACGCAGTATTTT. Its protein product is CASSPVGGISTDTQYF.

This clone was seen a few times. The chain links TRBV7-2 to TRBJ1-2; perhaps TRBD1 as D (6 bases). The germline V and J ends were trimmed by 1 base and 4 bases, with 19 bases remaining between them. The germline CDR1 and CDR2 sequences are SGHTA and FQGNSA. CDR3 length: 17 amino acids. CDR3 nucleotides: TGTGCCAGCAGCTTAGGCCCGGAAACGGGACACCTCTATGGCTACACCTTC. Encoded protein: CASSLGPETGHLYGYTF.

This chain connects TRBV28 to TRBJ2-7; 7 bases match TRBD1. Germline V lookup: CDR1 MDHEN, CDR2 SYDVKM. The CDR3 sequence is 14 residues long. V lost 3 bases and J lost 3; bases outside the gene matches: 5. CDR3 protein: CASSFSDRNYEQYF. CDR3 in DNA: TGTGCCAGCAGTTTTTCGGACAGGAACTACGAGCAGTACTTC.

CDR3 protein: CASSLLSRSAVTDTQYF. CDR3 coding DNA: TGCGCCAGCAGCTTGTTATCCAGATCTGCCGTCACAGATACGCAGTATTTT. This chain uses TRBV5-1 with TRBJ2-3; no reliable D call. Germline V gene lookup returns CDR1 SGHRS and CDR2 YFSETQ. V was cut by 1 base and J by 2 bases, with 17 bases left in between. The CDR3 length is 17 residues.

The chain couples TRBV9 to TRBJ2-7; D uncertain. Trimming removed 3 bases at V and 6 bases at J, with 16 bases between. This CDR3 has 14 amino acids. Germline-derived CDR1 and CDR2 are SGDLS and YYNGEE. This CDR3 is CASSAGVPAIEQYF. The CDR3 DNA reads TGTGCCAGCAGCGCCGGCGTCCCCGCGATCGAGCAGTACTTC.

The chain carries TRBV5-8 and TRBJ2-1; D is ambiguous. Germline values: CDR1 SGHTS, CDR2 YDEGEE. The CDR3 is 15 amino acids. Trimming shortened V by 0 bases and J by 0 bases, and 7 bases separated the two germline ends. CDR3 nucleotides: TGTGCCAGCAGCTTGGTAGGAAGCTCCTACAATGAGCAGTTCTTC. Translated: CASSLVGSSYNEQFF.